This TCR beta chain came from a study of blood T cell repertoires in COVID-19. Across the whole study: The United States, Italy and Spain provided the acute and convalescent COVID-19 samples. PBMCs, B-cell-depleted T cells, or T cells provided the cDNA or gDNA that made up the material.

Authors' data handling: Amplification of reference gene primers provided the estimated nucleated cell counts. Measured with immunoSEQ multiplex PCR; TCRdb has only the in-frame clones, and not every one. That table supplies the V and J calls and clone size; D and trimming were determined from the DNA. The repertoire has some 150,000 clones, approximately 86% of them found once; the top ten carry around 5%. Germline CDR1 reads LNHDA; CDR2 reads SQIVND (reference sequence). Trimming took 9 bases from V and 2 from J; bases not matched to a gene: 11. The CDR3 has 16 amino acids. This chain joins TRBV19 and TRBJ2-1; 9 bases are a match to TRBD1. Sequenced input: peripheral blood. This receptor was taken from a human donor in a cohort sampled during active COVID-19. CDR3 amino acids: CARTSLRDRAYNEQFF. The CDR3 DNA reads as TGTGCCAGAACATCCCTCCGGGACAGGGCCTACAATGAGCAGTTCTTC.